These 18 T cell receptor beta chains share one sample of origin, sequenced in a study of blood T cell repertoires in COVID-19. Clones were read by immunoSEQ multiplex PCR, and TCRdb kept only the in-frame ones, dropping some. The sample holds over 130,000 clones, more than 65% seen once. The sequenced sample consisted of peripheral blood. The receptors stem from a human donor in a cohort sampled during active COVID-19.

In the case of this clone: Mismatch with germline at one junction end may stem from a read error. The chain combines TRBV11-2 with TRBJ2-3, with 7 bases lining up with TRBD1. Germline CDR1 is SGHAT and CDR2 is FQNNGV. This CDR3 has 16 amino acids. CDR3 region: CASSTRGRGLTVTQYF. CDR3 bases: TGTGCCAGCAGCACTAGGGGTAGGGGGCTTACAGTTACGCAGTATTTT. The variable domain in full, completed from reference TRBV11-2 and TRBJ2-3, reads EAGVAQSPRYKIIEKRQSVAFWCNPISGHATLYWYQQILGQGPKLLIQFQNNGVVDDSQLPKDRFSAERLKGVDSTLKIQPAKLEDSAVYLCASSTRGRGLTVTQYFGPGTRLTVL.

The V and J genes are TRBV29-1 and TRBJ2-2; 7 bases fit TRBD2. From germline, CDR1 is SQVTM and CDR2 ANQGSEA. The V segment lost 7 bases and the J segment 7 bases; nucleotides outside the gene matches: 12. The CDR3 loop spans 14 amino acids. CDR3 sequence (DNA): TGCAGCGGCGGCAGGGAGGGCGGCAGCGGGGAGCTGTTTTTT. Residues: CSGGREGGSGELFF.

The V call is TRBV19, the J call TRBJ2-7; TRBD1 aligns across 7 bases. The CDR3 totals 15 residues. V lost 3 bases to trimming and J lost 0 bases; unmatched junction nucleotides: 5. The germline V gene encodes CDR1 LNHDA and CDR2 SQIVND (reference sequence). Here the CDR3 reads CASSIGTDPSYEQYF. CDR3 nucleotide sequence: TGTGCCAGTAGTATTGGGACAGACCCCTCCTACGAGCAGTACTTC.

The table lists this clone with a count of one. CDR3: CASSWDYTYEQYF. The CDR3 coding sequence is TGTGCCAGCAGCTGGGACTATACCTACGAGCAGTACTTC. V and J are TRBV11-2 and TRBJ2-7, with 7 bases aligning to TRBD2. Germline loops: CDR1 SGHAT, CDR2 FQNNGV. This CDR3 contains 13 residues. The ends lost 4 bases at V and 2 bases at J; junction bases unmatched: 2.

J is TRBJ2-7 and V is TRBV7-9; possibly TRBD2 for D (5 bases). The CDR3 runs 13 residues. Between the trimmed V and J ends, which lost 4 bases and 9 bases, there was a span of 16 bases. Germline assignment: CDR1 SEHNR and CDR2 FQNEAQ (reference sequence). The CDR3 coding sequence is TGTGCCAGCAGCTCCGAGCGGTTGGGTGTGCAGTACTTC. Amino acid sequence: CASSSERLGVQYF.

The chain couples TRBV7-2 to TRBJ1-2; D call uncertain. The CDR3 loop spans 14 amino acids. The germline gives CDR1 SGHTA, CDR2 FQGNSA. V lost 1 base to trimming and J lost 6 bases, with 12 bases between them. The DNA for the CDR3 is TGTGCCAGCAGCTTAGGCGGGAGGGTGGATGGCTACACCTTC. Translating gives CASSLGGRVDGYTF. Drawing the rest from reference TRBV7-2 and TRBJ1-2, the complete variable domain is GAGVSQSPSNKVTEKGKDVELRCDPISGHTALYWYRQSLGQGLEFLIYFQGNSAPDKSGLPSDRFSAERTGGSVSTLTIQRTQQEDSAVYLCASSLGGRVDGYTFGSGTRLTVV.

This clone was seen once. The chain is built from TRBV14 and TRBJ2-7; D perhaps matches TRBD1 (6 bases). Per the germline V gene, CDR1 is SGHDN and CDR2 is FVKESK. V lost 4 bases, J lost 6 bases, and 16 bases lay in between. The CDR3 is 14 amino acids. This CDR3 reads CASSRALRGSEQYF. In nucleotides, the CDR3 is TGTGCCAGCAGCCGGGCCCTAAGGGGGAGCGAGCAGTACTTC.

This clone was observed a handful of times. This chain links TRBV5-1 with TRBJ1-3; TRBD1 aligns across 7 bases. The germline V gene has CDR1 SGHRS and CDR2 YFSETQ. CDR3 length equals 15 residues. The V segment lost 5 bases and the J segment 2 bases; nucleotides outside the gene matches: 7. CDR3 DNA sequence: TGCGCCAGCAGATCGGACAGGAGCCCTGGAAACACCATATATTTT. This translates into CASRSDRSPGNTIYF.

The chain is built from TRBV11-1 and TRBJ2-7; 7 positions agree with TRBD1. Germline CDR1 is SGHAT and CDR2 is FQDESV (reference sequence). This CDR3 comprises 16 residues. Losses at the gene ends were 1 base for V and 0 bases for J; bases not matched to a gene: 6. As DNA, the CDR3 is TGTGCCAGCAGCTTAGAGTCCGGGACAGACTCCTACGAGCAGTACTTC. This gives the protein CASSLESGTDSYEQYF.

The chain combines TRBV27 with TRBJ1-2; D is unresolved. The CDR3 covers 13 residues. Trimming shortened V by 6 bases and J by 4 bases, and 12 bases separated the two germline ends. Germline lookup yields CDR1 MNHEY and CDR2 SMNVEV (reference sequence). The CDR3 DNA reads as TGTGCCAGCAGATCTACAGCTACCTATGGCTACACCTTC. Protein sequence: CASRSTATYGYTF.

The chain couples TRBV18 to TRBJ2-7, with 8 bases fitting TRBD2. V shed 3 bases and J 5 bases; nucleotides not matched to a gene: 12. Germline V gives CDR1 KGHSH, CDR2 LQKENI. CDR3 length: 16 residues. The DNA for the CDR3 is TGTGCCAGCTCACCCGGAGGCGGGGGGCGTAAGGACGAGCAGTACTTC. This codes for CASSPGGGGRKDEQYF. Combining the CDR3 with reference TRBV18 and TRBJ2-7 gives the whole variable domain NAGVMQNPRHLVRRRGQEARLRCSPMKGHSHVYWYRQLPEEGLKFMVYLQKENIIDESGMPKERFSAEFPKEGPSILRIQQVVRGDSAAYFCASSPGGGGRKDEQYFGPGTRLTVT.

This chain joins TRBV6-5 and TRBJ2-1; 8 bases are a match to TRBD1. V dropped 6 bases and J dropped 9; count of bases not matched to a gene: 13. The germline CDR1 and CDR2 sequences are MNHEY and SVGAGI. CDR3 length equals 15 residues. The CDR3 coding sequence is TGTGCCAGCAGAACAGGGGGGTCTCACCAGGGTGAGCAGTTCTTC. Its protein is CASRTGGSHQGEQFF.

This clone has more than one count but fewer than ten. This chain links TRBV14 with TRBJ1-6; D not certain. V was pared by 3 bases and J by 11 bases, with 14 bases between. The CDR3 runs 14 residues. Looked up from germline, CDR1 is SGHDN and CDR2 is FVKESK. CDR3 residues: CASSQGGNSTPLHF. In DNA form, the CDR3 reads TGTGCCAGCAGCCAGGGAGGGAATAGTACACCCCTCCACTTT. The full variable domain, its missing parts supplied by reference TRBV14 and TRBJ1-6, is EAGVTQFPSHSVIEKGQTVTLRCDPISGHDNLYWYRRVMGKEIKFLLHFVKESKQDESGMPNNRFLAERTGGTYSTLKVQPAELEDSGVYFCASSQGGNSTPLHFGNGTRLTVT.

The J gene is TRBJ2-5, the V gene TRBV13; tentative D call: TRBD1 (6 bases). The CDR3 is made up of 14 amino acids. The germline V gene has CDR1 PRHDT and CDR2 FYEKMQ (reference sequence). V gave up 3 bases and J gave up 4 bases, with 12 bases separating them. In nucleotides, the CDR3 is TGTGCCAGCAGCTTTGCAGGGGCTCGAGAGACCCAGTACTTC. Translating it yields CASSFAGARETQYF.

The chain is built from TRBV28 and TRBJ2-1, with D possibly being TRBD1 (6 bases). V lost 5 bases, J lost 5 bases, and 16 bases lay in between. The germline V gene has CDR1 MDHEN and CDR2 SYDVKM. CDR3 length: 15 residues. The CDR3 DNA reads TGTGCCAGCAGTCCAACTTTGGGGGCGAACAATGAGCAGTTCTTC. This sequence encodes CASSPTLGANNEQFF.

The CDR3: CASSLGQGEGGYTF. The CDR3, as DNA: TGTGCCAGCAGCTTAGGACAGGGCGAGGGTGGCTACACCTTC. V usage is TRBV7-6 and J usage is TRBJ1-2, with 7 positions matching TRBD1. This CDR3 region has 14 residues. Germline V gene sequence: CDR1 SGHVS, CDR2 FNYEAQ. J lost 7 bases, V lost 1 base, and 6 bases had no gene match.

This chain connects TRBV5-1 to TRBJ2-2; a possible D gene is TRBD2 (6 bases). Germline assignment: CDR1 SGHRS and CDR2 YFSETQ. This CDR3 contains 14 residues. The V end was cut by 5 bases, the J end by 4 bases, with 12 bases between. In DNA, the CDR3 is TGCGCCAGCAGGGAGGGCAGCTCCACCGGGGAGCTGTTTTTT. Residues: CASREGSSTGELFF.

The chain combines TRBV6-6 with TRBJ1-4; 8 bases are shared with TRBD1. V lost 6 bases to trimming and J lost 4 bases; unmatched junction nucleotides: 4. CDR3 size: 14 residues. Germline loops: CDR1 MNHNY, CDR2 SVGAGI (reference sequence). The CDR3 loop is CASRTTGVNEKLFF. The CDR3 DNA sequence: TGTGCCAGCAGAACGACAGGGGTTAATGAAAAACTGTTTTTT.